The 16 T cell receptor beta chains in this list originate from one sample, sequenced in a study of blood T cell repertoires in COVID-19. Clones were sequenced by immunoSEQ multiplex PCR, and TCRdb holds only the in-frame ones, with some missing. In the table there are about 150,000 clones, 84% of which are singletons. Source material: peripheral blood. The receptors here all came from a man in his late teens or twenties with active or convalescent COVID-19.

The J gene is TRBJ1-2, the V gene TRBV6-5; tentatively, D is TRBD1 (5 bases). Trimming removed 0 bases at V and 4 bases at J, with 9 bases between. Germline values: CDR1 MNHEY, CDR2 SVGAGI. The CDR3 totals 14 residues. The CDR3 loop reads CASSYSQGIYGYTF. In nucleotides, the CDR3 is TGTGCCAGCAGTTACTCGCAGGGCATCTATGGCTACACCTTC.

The chain uses TRBV4-2 and TRBJ2-1; a possible D gene is TRBD2 (5 bases). Germline V gives CDR1 LGHNA, CDR2 YNFKEQ. V was pared by 0 bases and J by 0 bases, with 18 bases between. The CDR3 runs 19 residues. CDR3 region: CASSQDFSSYTSSYNEQFF. CDR3 bases: TGTGCCAGCAGCCAAGATTTTAGTAGTTACACTAGCTCCTACAATGAGCAGTTCTTC.

This sequence joins TRBV24-1 and TRBJ1-1; possibly TRBD1 for D (6 bases). Germline V gene data show CDR1 as KGHDR and CDR2 as SFDVKD. Trimming cost V 5 bases and J 5 bases, with 14 bases left between them. The CDR3 runs 14 residues. The chain's CDR3 is CATSGGRGRTEAFF. CDR3 nucleotide sequence: TGTGCCACCAGTGGGGGCAGGGGTAGGACTGAAGCTTTCTTT.

The rearrangement joins TRBV6-7 to TRBJ2-6; D is unclear. TRBV6-7 is recorded as an ORF, its role being uncertain. This CDR3 contains 16 residues. V lost 6 bases to trimming and J lost 0 bases, with 12 bases between them. The CDR3 loop reads CASRGHSSSGANVLTF. The DNA for the CDR3 is TGTGCCAGCAGGGGCCATTCCAGCTCTGGGGCCAACGTCCTGACTTTC.

The chain has TRBV15 and TRBJ2-7; D is perhaps TRBD2 (6 bases). The CDR3 has 13 amino acids. The germline V gene encodes CDR1 LNHNV and CDR2 YYDKDF (reference sequence). V was shortened by 3 bases and J by 5 bases, with 11 bases between the two germline ends. The DNA of the CDR3 is TGTGCCACCAGCAGGGATCTAGCGCACGAGCAGTACTTC. It specifies CATSRDLAHEQYF.

The chain carries TRBV3-1 (or the pseudogene TRBV3-2) and TRBJ2-5; 15 bases fit TRBD2. This CDR3 comprises 18 residues. The trim removed 4 bases at V and 2 bases at J, leaving 8 bases unmatched. CDR1 is LGHDT and CDR2 is YNNKEL in the germline V gene (reference sequence). The CDR3 coding sequence is TGTGCCAGCAGCCGCACCGGACTAGCGGGGGGGAGGCAAGAGACCCAGTACTTC. Translated: CASSRTGLAGGRQETQYF.

J is TRBJ1-5 and V is TRBV2, with 7 nucleotides matching TRBD1. CDR1 and CDR2 (germline): SNHLY, FYNNEI. CDR3 length equals 17 residues. Losses at the gene ends were 5 bases for V and 1 base for J; bases not matched to a gene: 11. The CDR3 here is CASSLIRQGVSNQPQHF. The CDR3 nucleotides are TGTGCCAGCAGTCTAATAAGACAGGGCGTCAGCAATCAGCCCCAGCATTTT.

This sequence joins TRBV29-1 and TRBJ1-1, with 11 bases aligning to TRBD1. CDR3 size: 17 residues. Germline CDR1 is SQVTM and CDR2 is ANQGSEA. V trimming: 6 bases; J trimming: 2 bases; junction bases outside the gene matches: 14. The DNA for the CDR3 is TGCAGCGTCCGACCGTATACGGGACAGGGGGTTAACACTGAAGCTTTCTTT. Translated, it gives CSVRPYTGQGVNTEAFF.

The genes are TRBV27 and TRBJ1-2; weak D call: TRBD1 (5 bases). V shed 5 bases and J shed 6 bases, with 16 bases lying between them. The germline gives CDR1 MNHEY, CDR2 SMNVEV (reference sequence). The CDR3 runs to 14 residues. CDR3 protein: CASSPGGGLNGYTF. CDR3 nucleotide sequence: TGTGCCAGCAGTCCCGGGGGTGGGCTAAATGGCTACACCTTC.

This chain uses TRBV7-9 with TRBJ1-5, with D unresolved. V was pared by 5 bases and J by 8 bases, with 16 bases between. Looked up from germline, CDR1 is SEHNR and CDR2 is FQNEAQ (reference sequence). The CDR3 has 14 residues. CDR3 DNA: TGTGCCAGCAGCCCGTTATTTCGGGGAGAGCCCCAGCATTTT. It specifies CASSPLFRGEPQHF.

This clone was seen a few times. V usage is TRBV7-9 and J usage is TRBJ1-1, with D possibly being TRBD1 (6 bases). Trimming stripped 4 bases from V and 4 bases from J, with 22 bases between. The CDR3 loop spans 17 amino acids. CDR1 and CDR2 from the germline V gene are SEHNR and FQNEAQ (reference sequence). In nucleotides, the CDR3 is TGTGCCAGCAGCTCCATACAGGGATTGTTGAGGAGCACTGAAGCTTTCTTT. Residues: CASSSIQGLLRSTEAFF.

The genes are TRBV4-1 and TRBJ2-7; TRBD1 aligns across 7 bases. From germline, CDR1 is MGHRA and CDR2 YSYEKL. CDR3 length: 16 amino acids. With 3 bases clipped from V and 9 bases from J, the junction kept 17 bases outside the gene matches. The DNA of the CDR3 is TGCGCCAGCAGCCATCAAGGACAGGTTCGGGAATACCGGCAGTACTTC. Residues: CASSHQGQVREYRQYF.

The V and J genes are TRBV12-3 or TRBV12-4 and TRBJ2-1; perhaps TRBD1 as D (6 bases). This CDR3 comprises 12 residues. With 4 bases removed from V and 8 bases from J, the gap between germline ends came to 9 bases. The CDR3 loop is CASSSQGDEQFF. The CDR3 DNA is TGTGCCAGCAGTTCACAGGGTGATGAGCAGTTCTTC.

Notes on this clone: The same CDR3 arises from other DNA sequences in this sample as well. The V gene is TRBV7-2, the J gene TRBJ2-3, with 12 bases fitting TRBD2. The V segment lost 5 bases and the J segment 3 bases; nucleotides outside the gene matches: 12. The CDR3 consists of 18 residues. Germline V CDR1 and CDR2: SGHTA, FQGNSA. In DNA form, the CDR3 reads TGTGCCAGCAGCCCTCGCGGCGCTAGCGGGAGGGCGACAGATACGCAGTATTTT. Residues: CASSPRGASGRATDTQYF.

The chain uses TRBV18 and TRBJ2-2; D unclear. Germline V gene data show CDR1 as KGHSH and CDR2 as LQKENI. The V and J ends lost 2 bases and 3 bases respectively, with 7 bases between them. The CDR3 runs 14 residues. The CDR3 reads CASSPELYTGELFF. The DNA of the CDR3 is TGTGCCAGCTCACCAGAGCTCTACACCGGGGAGCTGTTTTTT.

The CDR3 region is CASSKSSGLADNEQFF. CDR3 nucleotide sequence: TGTGCCAGCAGCAAGTCATCGGGACTAGCGGACAATGAGCAGTTCTTC. The genes are TRBV6-2 or TRBV6-3 and TRBJ2-1; 11 bases fit TRBD2. V lost 6 bases and J lost 5; bases outside the gene matches: 9. The CDR3 has 16 amino acids. Germline CDR1 reads MNHEY; CDR2 reads SVGEGT.